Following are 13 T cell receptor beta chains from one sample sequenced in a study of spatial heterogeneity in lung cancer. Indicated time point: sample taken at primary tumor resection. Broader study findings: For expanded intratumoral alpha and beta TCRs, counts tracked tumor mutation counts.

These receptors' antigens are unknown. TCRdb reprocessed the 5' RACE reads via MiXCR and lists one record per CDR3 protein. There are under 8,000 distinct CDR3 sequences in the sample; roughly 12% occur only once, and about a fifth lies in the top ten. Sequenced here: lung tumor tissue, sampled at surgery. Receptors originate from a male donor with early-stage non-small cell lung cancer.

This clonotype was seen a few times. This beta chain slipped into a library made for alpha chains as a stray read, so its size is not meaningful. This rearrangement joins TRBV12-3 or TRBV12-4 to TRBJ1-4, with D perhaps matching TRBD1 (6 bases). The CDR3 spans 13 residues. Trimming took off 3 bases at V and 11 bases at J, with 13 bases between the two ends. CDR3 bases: TGTGCCAGCAGTTTCCAGGACAGTGGGAAACTGTTTTTT. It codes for CASSFQDSGKLFF.

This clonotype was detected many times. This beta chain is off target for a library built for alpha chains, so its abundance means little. The CDR3 DNA is TGCGCCAGCAGCCAAGTCAACGCGGGGGGCTACAATGAGCAGTTCTTC. This sequence encodes CASSQVNAGGYNEQFF. This rearrangement joins TRBV4-3 to TRBJ2-1; 8 bases fit TRBD2. Germline V gene lookup returns CDR1 LGHNA and CDR2 YSLEER. This CDR3 is 16 amino acids long. The V gene end was trimmed by 1 base and the J gene end by 3 bases; junction bases not matched to a gene: 5.

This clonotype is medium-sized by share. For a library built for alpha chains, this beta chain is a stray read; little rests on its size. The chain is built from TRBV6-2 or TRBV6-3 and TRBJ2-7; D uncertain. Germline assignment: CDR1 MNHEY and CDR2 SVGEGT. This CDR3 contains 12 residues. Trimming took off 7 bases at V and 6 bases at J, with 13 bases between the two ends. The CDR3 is CASKDFGVEQYF. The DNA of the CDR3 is TGTGCCAGCAAAGACTTTGGGGTCGAGCAGTACTTC.

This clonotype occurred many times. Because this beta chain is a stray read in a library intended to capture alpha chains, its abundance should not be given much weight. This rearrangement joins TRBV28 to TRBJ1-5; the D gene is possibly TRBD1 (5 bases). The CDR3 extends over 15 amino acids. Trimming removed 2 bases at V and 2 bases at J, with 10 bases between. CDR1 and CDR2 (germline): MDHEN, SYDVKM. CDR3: CASSLGWGGNQPQHF. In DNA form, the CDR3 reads TGTGCCAGCAGTTTAGGATGGGGGGGCAATCAGCCCCAGCATTTT. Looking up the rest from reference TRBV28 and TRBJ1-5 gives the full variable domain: DVKVTQSSRYLVKRTGEKVFLECVQDMDHENMFWYRQDPGLGLRLIYFSYDVKMKEKGDIPEGYSVSREKKERFSLILESASTNQTSMYLCASSLGWGGNQPQHFGDGTRLSIL.

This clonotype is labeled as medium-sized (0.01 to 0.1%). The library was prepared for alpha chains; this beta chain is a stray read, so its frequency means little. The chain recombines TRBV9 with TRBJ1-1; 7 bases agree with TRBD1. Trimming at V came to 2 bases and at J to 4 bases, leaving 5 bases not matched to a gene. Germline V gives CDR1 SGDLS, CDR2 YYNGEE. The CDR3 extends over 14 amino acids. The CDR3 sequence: CASSVTGDTTEAFF. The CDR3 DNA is TGTGCCAGCAGCGTTACAGGGGATACCACTGAAGCTTTCTTT.

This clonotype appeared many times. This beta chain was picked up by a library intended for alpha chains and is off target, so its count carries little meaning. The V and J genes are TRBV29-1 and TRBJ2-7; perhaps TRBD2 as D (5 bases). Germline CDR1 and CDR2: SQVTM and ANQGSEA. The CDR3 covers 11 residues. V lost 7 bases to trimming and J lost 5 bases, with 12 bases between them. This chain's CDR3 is CSGSVSDEQYF. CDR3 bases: TGCAGCGGGAGCGTTAGCGACGAGCAGTACTTC.

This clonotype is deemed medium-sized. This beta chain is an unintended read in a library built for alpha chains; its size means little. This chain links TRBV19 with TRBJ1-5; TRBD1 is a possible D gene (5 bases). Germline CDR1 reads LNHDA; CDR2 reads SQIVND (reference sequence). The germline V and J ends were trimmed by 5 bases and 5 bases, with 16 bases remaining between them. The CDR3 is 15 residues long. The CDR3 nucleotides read TGTGCCAGTAGTCCTTTGGGACGGGACGATCAGCCCCAGCATTTT. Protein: CASSPLGRDDQPQHF. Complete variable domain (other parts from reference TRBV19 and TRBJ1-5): DGGITQSPKYLFRKEGQNVTLSCEQNLNHDAMYWYRQDPGQGLRLIYYSQIVNDFQKGDIAEGYSVSREKKESFPLTVTSAQKNPTAFYLCASSPLGRDDQPQHFGDGTRLSIL.

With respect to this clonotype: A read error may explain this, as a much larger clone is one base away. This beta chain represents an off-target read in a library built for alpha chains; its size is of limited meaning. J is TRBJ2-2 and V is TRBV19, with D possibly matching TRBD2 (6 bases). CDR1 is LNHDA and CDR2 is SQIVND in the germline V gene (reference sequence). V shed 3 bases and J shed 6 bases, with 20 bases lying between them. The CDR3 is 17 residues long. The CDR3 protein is CASSIFSGDPQAGELFF. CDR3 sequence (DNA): TGTGCCAGTAGTATTTTTTCGGGGGACCCACAGGCCGGGGAGCTGTTTTTT.

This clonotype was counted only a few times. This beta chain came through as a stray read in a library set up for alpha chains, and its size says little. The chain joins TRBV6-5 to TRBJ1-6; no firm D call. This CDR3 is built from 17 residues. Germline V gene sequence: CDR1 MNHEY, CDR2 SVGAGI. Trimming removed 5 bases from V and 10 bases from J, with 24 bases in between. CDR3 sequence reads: CASSLTQRKSWRSPLHF. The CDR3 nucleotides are TGTGCCAGCAGTCTCACCCAGAGGAAGTCCTGGCGGTCACCCCTCCACTTT.

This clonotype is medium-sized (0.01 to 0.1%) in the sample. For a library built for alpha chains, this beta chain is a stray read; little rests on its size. This CDR3 is CASSLGAGQGETQYF. The CDR3 DNA is TGTGCCAGCAGCCTCGGGGCGGGGCAGGGAGAGACCCAGTACTTC. The chain carries TRBV5-6 and TRBJ2-5; possible D gene TRBD2, 6 bases. Trimming took 4 bases from V and 4 from J, leaving 17 bases between them. This CDR3 comprises 15 residues. CDR1 and CDR2 from the germline V gene are SGHDT and YYEEEE.

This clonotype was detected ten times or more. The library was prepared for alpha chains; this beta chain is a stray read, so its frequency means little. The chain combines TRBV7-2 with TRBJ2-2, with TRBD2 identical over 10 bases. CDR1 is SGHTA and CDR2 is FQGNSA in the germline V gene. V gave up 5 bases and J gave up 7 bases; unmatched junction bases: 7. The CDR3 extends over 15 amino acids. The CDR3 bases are TGTGCCAGCAGCCCAGGGACTAGCGAGGGCGGGGAGCTGTTTTTT. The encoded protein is CASSPGTSEGGELFF.

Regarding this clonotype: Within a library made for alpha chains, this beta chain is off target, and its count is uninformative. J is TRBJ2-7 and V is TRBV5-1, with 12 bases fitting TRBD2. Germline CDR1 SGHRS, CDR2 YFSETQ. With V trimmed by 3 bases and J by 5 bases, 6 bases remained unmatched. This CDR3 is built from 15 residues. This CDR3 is CASSSPSGRADEQYF. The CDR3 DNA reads TGCGCCAGCAGCTCCCCTAGCGGGAGGGCCGACGAGCAGTACTTC.

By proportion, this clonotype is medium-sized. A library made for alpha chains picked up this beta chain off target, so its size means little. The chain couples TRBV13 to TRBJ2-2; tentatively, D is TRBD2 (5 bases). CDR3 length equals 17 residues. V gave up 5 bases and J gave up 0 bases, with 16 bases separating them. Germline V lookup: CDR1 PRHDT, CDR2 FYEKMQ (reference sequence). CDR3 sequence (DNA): TGTGCCAGCAGCCCATCCTATCGGGGAACGAACACCGGGGAGCTGTTTTTT. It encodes CASSPSYRGTNTGELFF.